Below are 20 T cell receptor beta chains sequenced from a single sample in a study of T cell responses to AZD1222 COVID-19 vaccine. Data came from immunoSEQ multiplex PCR; TCRdb stores just in-frame clones and leaves some out. Of some 150,000 clones in the sample, about 90% were seen once. The sample here was peripheral blood, taken on day 0 of AZD1222 vaccination. These receptors all stem from an adult in good health.

The chain is built from TRBV9 and TRBJ2-1, with D unresolved. The length of the CDR3 is 13 residues. The V end was cut by 0 bases, the J end by 4 bases, with 5 bases between. The germline V gene encodes CDR1 SGDLS and CDR2 YYNGEE. The CDR3 loop is CASSVDGYNEQFF. The CDR3, as DNA: TGTGCCAGCAGCGTAGACGGGTACAATGAGCAGTTCTTC.

This chain joins TRBV27 and TRBJ2-5; 7 bases map to TRBD1. CDR1 and CDR2 from the germline V gene are MNHEY and SMNVEV (reference sequence). The CDR3 covers 18 residues. V was clipped by 2 bases and J by 0 bases; unmatched bases: 12. The CDR3 loop is CASSLKPRTGPYQETQYF. The CDR3 nucleotides read TGTGCCAGCAGTTTAAAGCCGAGGACAGGACCGTACCAAGAGACCCAGTACTTC.

This chain connects TRBV6-5 to TRBJ2-1; the D is unclear. This CDR3 has 12 residues. Germline loops: CDR1 MNHEY, CDR2 SVGAGI. V was cut by 5 bases and J by 10 bases, with 12 bases left in between. The CDR3 loop is CASSPTSNEQFF. Here the CDR3 DNA reads TGTGCCAGCAGTCCCACCTCAAACGAGCAGTTCTTC.

The V and J genes are TRBV7-9 and TRBJ2-3, with TRBD2 identical over 8 bases. The germline V gene encodes CDR1 SEHNR and CDR2 FQNEAQ (reference sequence). V trimming: 1 base; J trimming: 4 bases; junction bases outside the gene matches: 7. The CDR3 loop spans 16 amino acids. The CDR3 sequence is CASSLGLTSASDTQYF. The CDR3 DNA is TGTGCCAGCAGCTTAGGGCTGACTAGCGCTTCAGATACGCAGTATTTT. Full variable domain (remainder filled in from reference TRBV7-9 and TRBJ2-3): DTGVSQNPRHKITKRGQNVTFRCDPISEHNRLYWYRQTLGQGPEFLTYFQNEAQLEKSRLLSDRFSAERPKGSFSTLEIQRTEQGDSAMYLCASSLGLTSASDTQYFGPGTRLTVL.

The gene calls are TRBV2 and TRBJ1-5; the D is unclear. Trimming left V 4 bases short and J 0 bases short, with 7 bases between. This CDR3 has 14 residues. Germline-derived CDR1 and CDR2 are SNHLY and FYNNEI. The CDR3 nucleotides are TGTGCCAGCAGTGGAGCAGGTAGCAATCAGCCCCAGCATTTT. Amino acid sequence: CASSGAGSNQPQHF.

This chain uses TRBV10-1 with TRBJ2-7, with D possibly called TRBD1 or TRBD2 (6 bases each). With 7 bases removed from V and 3 bases from J, the gap between germline ends came to 10 bases. This CDR3 comprises 12 residues. Germline V gene sequence: CDR1 WNHNN, CDR2 SYGVQD (reference sequence). CDR3: CASTGGGYEQYF. CDR3 sequence (DNA): TGCGCCAGCACCGGAGGGGGCTACGAGCAGTACTTC.

The gene calls are TRBV7-9 and TRBJ2-1; 12 bases fit TRBD1. Trimming cost V 1 base and J 5 bases; bases outside gene matches: 3. The CDR3 totals 16 residues. Germline assignment: CDR1 SEHNR and CDR2 FQNEAQ (reference sequence). The CDR3: CASSLGDRGLNNEQFF. The CDR3 nucleotides read TGTGCCAGCAGCTTAGGGGACAGGGGGCTTAACAATGAGCAGTTCTTC.

The CDR3 loop reads CASSDGRDTGELFF. The DNA of the CDR3 is TGTGCCAGCAGTGACGGGAGGGACACCGGGGAGCTGTTTTTT. The rearrangement uses TRBV6-4 and TRBJ2-2; 7 bases are shared with TRBD2. Germline V gives CDR1 MRHNA, CDR2 SNTAGT. V gave up 2 bases and J gave up 3 bases; unmatched junction bases: 0. The CDR3 length is 14 residues.

The chain links TRBV6-5 to TRBJ2-1, with D perhaps matching TRBD2 (5 bases). The CDR3 loop spans 15 amino acids. Deletions cut 1 base from V and 1 base from J, with 8 bases between. Germline lookup yields CDR1 MNHEY and CDR2 SVGAGI. The CDR3 is CASSYLPGSYNEQFF. In nucleotides, the CDR3 is TGTGCCAGCAGTTACTTGCCGGGGTCCTACAATGAGCAGTTCTTC.

Only a few counts were recorded for this clone. This chain uses TRBV29-1 with TRBJ2-2; D may correspond to TRBD1 or TRBD2 (5 bases each). The CDR3 is made up of 13 amino acids. CDR1 is SQVTM, CDR2 ANQGSEA, per germline. Trimming removed 5 bases from V and 6 bases from J, with 13 bases in between. DNA for the CDR3: TGCAGCGTTTCGAGGGGAGAGGCCGGGGAGCTGTTTTTT. Amino acid sequence: CSVSRGEAGELFF.

V is TRBV7-6 and J is TRBJ2-1; weak D call: TRBD2 (5 bases). Germline CDR1 is SGHVS and CDR2 is FNYEAQ. Trimming stripped 3 bases from V and 4 bases from J, with 13 bases between. The CDR3 sequence is 15 residues long. CDR3 protein: CASSLSPWEYNEQFF. Written as DNA, the CDR3 is TGTGCCAGCAGCTTGAGCCCGTGGGAGTACAATGAGCAGTTCTTC.

The rearrangement links TRBV5-1 to TRBJ2-7, with 7 bases matching TRBD2. Germline V gene data show CDR1 as SGHRS and CDR2 as YFSETQ. The CDR3 extends over 14 amino acids. Unmatched junction bases numbered 8, after V lost 1 base and J lost 7 bases. CDR3: CASSLSWTRIEQYF. Written as DNA, the CDR3 is TGCGCCAGCAGCTTGTCCTGGACTAGAATTGAGCAGTACTTC.

V and J are TRBV19 and TRBJ1-2, with 10 bases matching TRBD1. V lost 4 bases to trimming and J lost 8 bases; unmatched junction nucleotides: 4. The CDR3 contains 13 residues. In germline, CDR1 is LNHDA, CDR2 SQIVND (reference sequence). The CDR3 DNA reads TGTGCCAGTAGTACGACAGGGGGCTACGGCTACACCTTC. This codes for CASSTTGGYGYTF.

This clone was detected only once. The rearrangement links TRBV4-3 to TRBJ1-6; 9 bases align to TRBD1. Germline V lookup: CDR1 LGHNA, CDR2 YSLEER. V was clipped by 3 bases and J by 10 bases; unmatched bases: 10. The CDR3 covers 16 residues. The CDR3 region is CASSQVGGQGNSPLHF. CDR3 DNA: TGCGCCAGCAGCCAGGTCGGGGGACAGGGCAACTCACCCCTCCACTTT.

This clone was detected only once. The chain carries TRBV5-6 and TRBJ2-7; D may be TRBD1 (6 bases). This CDR3 is 14 amino acids long. The V gene lost 0 bases and the J gene lost 0 bases, with 7 bases spanning the gap. The germline gives CDR1 SGHDT, CDR2 YYEEEE. CDR3 sequence reads: CASSLGDTSYEQYF. The CDR3 nucleotides read TGTGCCAGCAGCTTGGGGGACACCTCCTACGAGCAGTACTTC.

J is TRBJ2-7 and V is TRBV7-6, with 10 bases matching TRBD2. The J segment lost 1 base and the V segment lost 6 bases, leaving 6 bases of the junction unmatched. CDR3 length: 15 amino acids. CDR1 is SGHVS, CDR2 FNYEAQ, per germline. The CDR3 sequence is CASSPGLAASYEQYF. The DNA for the CDR3 is TGTGCCAGCAGTCCCGGACTAGCGGCTTCCTACGAGCAGTACTTC.

The chain recombines TRBV6-5 with TRBJ1-5; TRBD1 matches at 7 bases. With V trimmed by 5 bases and J by 4 bases, 2 bases remained unmatched. The CDR3 length is 13 residues. Germline values: CDR1 MNHEY, CDR2 SVGAGI. The CDR3 bases are TGTGCCAGCAGTCAGGGGGAAAATCAGCCCCAGCATTTT. It is translated as CASSQGENQPQHF.

V and J are TRBV20-1 and TRBJ2-1; D uncertain. Germline CDR1 DFQATT, CDR2 SNEGSKA (reference sequence). This CDR3 is built from 12 residues. Trimming pared 3 bases from V and 5 bases from J, leaving 8 bases between. The CDR3: CSASLVHNEQFF. CDR3 coding DNA: TGCAGTGCTAGTTTAGTCCACAATGAGCAGTTCTTC.

This clone was observed a single time. The chain carries TRBV5-4 and TRBJ2-5; D is possibly TRBD2 (5 bases). The CDR3 has 13 residues. V dropped 0 bases and J dropped 3 bases, with 6 bases sitting between them. The germline V gene encodes CDR1 SGHNT and CDR2 YYREEE (reference sequence). The CDR3 DNA reads as TGTGCCAGCAGCTTGGTGCGGGAAGAGACCCAGTACTTC. Translation gives CASSLVREETQYF.

This sequence joins TRBV4-2 and TRBJ2-7; 8 bases line up with TRBD2. CDR1 is LGHNA and CDR2 is YNFKEQ in the germline V gene. The CDR3 covers 14 residues. Trimming at V came to 1 base and at J to 2 bases, leaving 1 base not matched to a gene. The CDR3 sequence: CASSQGRGAYEQYF. In nucleotides, the CDR3 is TGTGCCAGCAGCCAAGGGCGGGGGGCCTACGAGCAGTACTTC.